This passage covers 23 T cell receptor beta chains from one sample sequenced in a study of blood T cells in healthy people across ages. With a J-beta primer mix and a sample-barcoded 5' primer, a second PCR ran 7 to 11 cycles. TCRdb reprocessed the 5' RACE reads via MiXCR and lists one record per CDR3 protein. The sample contains 800,000 to 950,000 distinct CDR3 sequences, roughly 50% of which appear only once. Input material: blood. The receptors originated from a man younger than 45 in good health.

The chain has TRBV5-6 and TRBJ2-1; D unclear. The germline CDR1 and CDR2 sequences are SGHDT and YYEEEE. CDR3 size: 13 residues. V was clipped by 2 bases and J by 6 bases, with 9 bases between them. The CDR3 here is CASSLINLNEQFF. The CDR3 region has the DNA TGTGCCAGCAGCTTAATCAACCTCAATGAGCAGTTCTTC.

This clonotype was seen a few times. The chain has TRBV29-1 and TRBJ2-1; 8 bases map to TRBD2. Germline CDR1 and CDR2: SQVTM and ANQGSEA. V shed 7 bases and J 0 bases; nucleotides not matched to a gene: 14. This CDR3 spans 17 amino acids. In DNA, the CDR3 is TGCAGCGCCGAAACTAGCGGTTCGTACCACTCCTACAATGAGCAGTTCTTC. It translates to CSAETSGSYHSYNEQFF.

This clonotype was detected a few times. This chain uses TRBV9 with TRBJ1-6, with D unclear. Deletions cut 0 bases from V and 3 bases from J, with 10 bases between. The CDR3 is 16 amino acids. The V gene's germline CDR1 is SGDLS and CDR2 YYNGEE. The CDR3 is CASSVDKDHYNSPLHF. CDR3 sequence (DNA): TGTGCCAGCAGCGTAGATAAGGATCACTATAATTCACCCCTCCACTTT. Full variable domain (outside the CDR3, taken from reference TRBV9 and TRBJ1-6): DSGVTQTPKHLITATGQRVTLRCSPRSGDLSVYWYQQSLDQGLQFLIQYYNGEERAKGNILERFSAQQFPDLHSELNLSSLELGDSALYFCASSVDKDHYNSPLHFGNGTRLTVT.

This clonotype was observed a handful of times. The chain recombines TRBV4-1 with TRBJ2-3, with 9 bases lining up with TRBD2. The CDR3 runs 17 residues. Trimming at V came to 0 bases and at J to 1 base, leaving 5 bases not matched to a gene. The germline gives CDR1 MGHRA, CDR2 YSYEKL. The CDR3: CASSQDWGGGGTDTQYF. The CDR3 nucleotides are TGCGCCAGCAGCCAAGATTGGGGCGGGGGGGGCACAGATACGCAGTATTTT.

V usage is TRBV3-1 and J usage is TRBJ2-3, with D perhaps TRBD2 (7 bases). Trimming pared 1 base from V and 1 base from J, leaving 18 bases between. The CDR3 loop spans 18 amino acids. Germline CDR1 is LGHDT and CDR2 is YNNKEL (reference sequence). The CDR3 DNA reads as TGTGCCAGCAGCCAAGCCGCCCGTCAGGGGAGGGGCACAGATACGCAGTATTTT. Its protein product is CASSQAARQGRGTDTQYF.

This clonotype was counted only a few times. The chain links TRBV29-1 to TRBJ2-7, with 7 bases that match TRBD1. CDR3 length: 13 residues. The V gene end was trimmed by 5 bases and the J gene end by 5 bases; junction bases not matched to a gene: 9. Germline-derived CDR1 and CDR2 are SQVTM and ANQGSEA. The CDR3 DNA sequence: TGCAGCGTTACGCGGACAGGATTCGACGAGCAGTACTTC. Its translation: CSVTRTGFDEQYF.

V usage is TRBV5-1 and J usage is TRBJ2-5, with D perhaps matching TRBD2 (6 bases). CDR3 length: 13 amino acids. V was shortened by 6 bases and J by 3 bases, with 12 bases between the two germline ends. Germline values: CDR1 SGHRS, CDR2 YFSETQ. In DNA form, the CDR3 reads TGCGCCAGCAAGGACTACCCCGAAGAGACCCAGTACTTC. Residues: CASKDYPEETQYF.

CDR3 residues: CASSSPDRGINEQFF. The CDR3, as DNA: TGTGCCAGCAGCTCACCAGACAGGGGGATAAATGAGCAGTTCTTC. This chain connects TRBV6-6 to TRBJ2-1; TRBD1 aligns across 9 bases. Losses at the gene ends were 6 bases for V and 7 bases for J; bases not matched to a gene: 10. The germline CDR1 and CDR2 sequences are MNHNY and SVGAGI (reference sequence). The CDR3 is made up of 15 amino acids.

This clonotype was observed a few times. The chain employs TRBV6-5 and TRBJ2-2, with TRBD2 as a possible D gene (5 bases). CDR1 is MNHEY, CDR2 SVGAGI, per germline. Trimming shortened V by 0 bases and J by 1 base, and 9 bases separated the two germline ends. The CDR3 sequence is 16 residues long. CDR3 sequence (DNA): TGTGCCAGCAGTTACTCATTCGGGGAGAACACCGGGGAGCTGTTTTTT. This sequence encodes CASSYSFGENTGELFF.

There are a few counts of this clonotype. In DNA form, the CDR3 reads TGTGCCAGCAGCGCCGGGACAGGGGATTACTATGGCTACACCTTC. Residues: CASSAGTGDYYGYTF. V is TRBV9 and J is TRBJ1-2; 10 bases map to TRBD1. The germline V gene encodes CDR1 SGDLS and CDR2 YYNGEE. The CDR3 runs 15 residues. Trimming at V came to 3 bases and at J to 3 bases, leaving 5 bases not matched to a gene.

The chain combines TRBV10-3 with TRBJ2-6, with D perhaps being TRBD1 or TRBD2 (5 bases each). The CDR3 runs 18 residues. V lost 0 bases and J lost 0, with 12 bases in between. The germline V gene has CDR1 ENHRY and CDR2 SYGVKD. The CDR3 protein is CAISESGTVISGANVLTF. The DNA of the CDR3 is TGTGCCATCAGTGAGTCAGGGACGGTCATCTCTGGGGCCAACGTCCTGACTTTC.

J is TRBJ1-5 and V is TRBV7-9; D is unclear. V was shortened by 4 bases and J by 2 bases, with 6 bases between the two germline ends. This CDR3 has 13 amino acids. Germline CDR1 and CDR2: SEHNR and FQNEAQ (reference sequence). The CDR3: CASSSSGNQPQHF. CDR3 DNA sequence: TGTGCCAGCAGCTCGAGCGGCAATCAGCCCCAGCATTTT.

This clonotype has more than one count but fewer than ten. The J gene is TRBJ2-3, the V gene TRBV7-6; D tentatively fits TRBD1 or TRBD2 (5 bases each). The CDR3 runs to 15 residues. Germline-derived CDR1 and CDR2 are SGHVS and FNYEAQ. V lost 6 bases, J lost 2 bases, and 15 bases lay in between. CDR3 DNA sequence: TGTGCCAGCAGAGTGGGACGGCTTAACACAGATACGCAGTATTTT. Protein sequence: CASRVGRLNTDTQYF.

V is TRBV27 and J is TRBJ2-3; the D gene is possibly TRBD2 (5 bases). V dropped 8 bases and J dropped 2 bases, with 14 bases sitting between them. The CDR3 spans 14 residues. Germline CDR1 reads MNHEY; CDR2 reads SMNVEV (reference sequence). CDR3 in DNA: TGTGCCAGCCATGGGAGAGGGCTCACAGATACGCAGTATTTT. Protein: CASHGRGLTDTQYF.

The V call is TRBV28, the J call TRBJ2-5; tentatively, D is TRBD2 (5 bases). The CDR3 has 12 residues. The germline gives CDR1 MDHEN, CDR2 SYDVKM. V was cut by 6 bases and J by 6 bases, with 11 bases left in between. The CDR3 spells CASRASWQTQYF. The CDR3 DNA follows: TGTGCCAGCAGGGCTAGCTGGCAGACCCAGTACTTC.

This chain links TRBV2 with TRBJ2-5; D ambiguous. The J call could be wrong; TRBJ2-7 is a better fit for the DNA end. Germline CDR1 reads SNHLY; CDR2 reads FYNNEI. This CDR3 comprises 15 residues. The CDR3 loop is CASSAAGSITYEQYF. The CDR3 DNA reads as TGTGCCAGCAGTGCAGCCGGCAGTATTACCTACGAGCAGTACTTC.

The V call is TRBV7-9, the J call TRBJ2-3; TRBD1 matches 8 bases. With 5 bases clipped from V and 1 base from J, the junction kept 8 bases outside the gene matches. Per germline, CDR1 SEHNR and CDR2 FQNEAQ (reference sequence). CDR3 length equals 16 residues. The CDR3 DNA sequence: TGTGCCAGCAGCGTACCTATGGGACAGGGCACAGATACGCAGTATTTT. Translation gives CASSVPMGQGTDTQYF.

The chain uses TRBV20-1 and TRBJ2-7; D gene ambiguous. Trimming stripped 3 bases from V and 3 bases from J, with 21 bases between. The CDR3 loop spans 16 amino acids. Looked up from germline, CDR1 is DFQATT and CDR2 is SNEGSKA (reference sequence). The CDR3 sequence is CSASPSRASTFYEQYF. CDR3 nucleotide sequence: TGCAGTGCTAGCCCCAGCCGGGCCTCAACCTTCTACGAGCAGTACTTC.

This chain connects TRBV28 to TRBJ2-5, with 10 bases fitting TRBD2. CDR3 length equals 15 residues. From germline, CDR1 is MDHEN and CDR2 SYDVKM. Trimming at V came to 6 bases and at J to 1 base, leaving 5 bases not matched to a gene. CDR3 residues: CASRPSGGSQETQYF. Here the CDR3 DNA reads TGTGCCAGCAGACCTAGCGGGGGATCCCAAGAGACCCAGTACTTC.

The CDR3 reads CASSLGGPLNNSPLHF. The CDR3 DNA reads TGTGCCAGCAGTTTGGGGGGGCCCCTCAATAATTCACCCCTCCACTTT. This sequence joins TRBV27 and TRBJ1-6; a weak D match, TRBD1 (6 bases). Germline loops: CDR1 MNHEY, CDR2 SMNVEV (reference sequence). The CDR3 contains 16 residues. The V end was cut by 3 bases, the J end by 5 bases, with 14 bases between.

This chain uses TRBV6-5 with TRBJ2-4; 8 positions match TRBD1. The ends lost 5 bases at V and 2 bases at J; junction bases unmatched: 8. Germline CDR1 and CDR2: MNHEY and SVGAGI. The length of the CDR3 is 16 residues. The CDR3 nucleotides are TGTGCCAGCAGTCCCGATACAGGGGGGCCCAAAAACATTCAGTACTTC. Its translation: CASSPDTGGPKNIQYF.

This clonotype turned up a few times. V usage is TRBV20-1 and J usage is TRBJ2-7, with 7 bases matching TRBD1. The V segment lost 5 bases and the J segment 1 base; nucleotides outside the gene matches: 5. Germline assignment: CDR1 DFQATT and CDR2 SNEGSKA (reference sequence). CDR3 length: 13 residues. CDR3 DNA sequence: TGCAGTGCTCAAGACAGGGCGTCCTACGAGCAGTACTTC. Translated, it gives CSAQDRASYEQYF.

The chain employs TRBV4-2 and TRBJ2-1, with D tentatively TRBD2 (6 bases). CDR3 length: 14 residues. CDR1 and CDR2 (germline): LGHNA, YNFKEQ. V lost 0 bases and J 9 bases, leaving 12 bases between the germline ends. In DNA, the CDR3 is TGTGCCAGCAGCCAAGATCGGGACTCCATTGAGCAGTTCTTC. It is translated as CASSQDRDSIEQFF.